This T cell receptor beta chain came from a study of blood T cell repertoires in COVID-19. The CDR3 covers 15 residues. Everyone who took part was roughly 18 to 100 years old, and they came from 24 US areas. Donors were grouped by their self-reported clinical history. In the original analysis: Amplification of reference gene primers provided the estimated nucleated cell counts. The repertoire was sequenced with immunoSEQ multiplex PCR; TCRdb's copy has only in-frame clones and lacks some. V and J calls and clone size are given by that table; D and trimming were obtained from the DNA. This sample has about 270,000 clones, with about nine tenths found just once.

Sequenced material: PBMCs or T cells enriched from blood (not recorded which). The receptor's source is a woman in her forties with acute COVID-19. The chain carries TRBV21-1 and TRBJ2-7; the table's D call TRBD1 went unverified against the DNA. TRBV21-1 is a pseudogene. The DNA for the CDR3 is TGTGCCAGCAGCAAAAGGTGCCGGACAGCCTACGAGCAGTACTTC. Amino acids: CASSKRCRTAYEQYF.